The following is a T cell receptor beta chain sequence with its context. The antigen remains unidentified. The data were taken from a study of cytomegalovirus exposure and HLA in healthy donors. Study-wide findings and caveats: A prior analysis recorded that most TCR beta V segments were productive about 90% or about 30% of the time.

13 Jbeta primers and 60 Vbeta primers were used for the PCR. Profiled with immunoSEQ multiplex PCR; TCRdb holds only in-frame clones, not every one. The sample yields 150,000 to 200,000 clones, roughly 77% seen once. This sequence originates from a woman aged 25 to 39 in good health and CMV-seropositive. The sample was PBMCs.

Written as DNA, the CDR3 is TGCGCCAGCTTGGGACAGGGGGCGAGGGAGACCCAGTACTTC. Protein: CASLGQGARETQYF. J is TRBJ2-5 and V is TRBV5-1; 12 positions agree with TRBD1. The CDR3 is 14 amino acids. J lost 5 bases, V lost 7 bases, and 6 bases had no gene match. The germline gives CDR1 SGHRS, CDR2 YFSETQ. Supplemented by reference TRBV5-1 and TRBJ2-5, the full variable domain reads KAGVTQTPRYLIKTRGQQVTLSCSPISGHRSVSWYQQTPGQGLQFLFEYFSETQRNKGNFPGRFSGRQFSNSRSEMNVSTLELGDSALYLCASLGQGARETQYFGPGTRLLVL.